These 5 T cell receptor beta chains share one sample of origin, sequenced in a study of T cell repertoires in cytomegalovirus infection. Via MiXCR, TCRdb re-called the reads, giving one row per CDR3 protein. The table includes about 530,000 distinct CDR3 sequences, about 26% detected once. Source material: PBMCs. The receptors stem from a human donor in good health (CMV status not recorded). Some clones in this sample may be carry-over from other donors' samples.

V is TRBV11-2 and J is TRBJ2-1; D is possibly TRBD2 (7 bases). In germline, CDR1 is SGHAT, CDR2 FQNNGV. The CDR3 runs 13 residues. The germline V and J ends were trimmed by 11 bases and 8 bases, with 19 bases remaining between them. The DNA for the CDR3 is TGTGCCGGAGGGGGGGAGACTACACATGAGCAGTTCTTC. This translates into CAGGGETTHEQFF.

The rearrangement joins TRBV11-3 to TRBJ2-7, with D perhaps matching TRBD1 (5 bases). Germline V gives CDR1 SGHNT, CDR2 YENEEA. CDR3 length: 14 amino acids. The ends were cut back, 5 bases at V and 0 bases at J, with 11 bases in the middle. CDR3 sequence: CASSAGSSSYEQYF. The CDR3 DNA reads TGTGCCAGCAGCGCAGGGTCGAGCTCCTACGAGCAGTACTTC.

The CDR3 bases are TGTGCCAGCAGTTACCGGCCGTATAGCAATCAGCCCCAGCATTTT. Translating gives CASSYRPYSNQPQHF. The V gene is TRBV6-2 or TRBV6-3, the J gene TRBJ1-5; D not resolved. Per germline, CDR1 MNHEY and CDR2 SVGEGT. Trimming shortened V by 2 bases and J by 0 bases, and 8 bases separated the two germline ends. This CDR3 comprises 15 residues.

This clonotype was observed a few times. This sequence joins TRBV6-1 and TRBJ2-1; perhaps D is TRBD1 or TRBD2 (5 bases each). V was cut by 5 bases and J by 5 bases, with 19 bases left in between. The germline V gene encodes CDR1 MNHNS and CDR2 SASEGT. The CDR3 is made up of 16 amino acids. The CDR3 bases are TGTGCCAGCAGTCCGGGACGGGCGATGTGGAACAATGAGCAGTTCTTC. The encoded protein is CASSPGRAMWNNEQFF.

There are a few counts of this clonotype. This chain connects TRBV14 to TRBJ1-2; D remains unclear. CDR1 and CDR2 from the germline V gene are SGHDN and FVKESK. V dropped 5 bases and J dropped 3 bases, with 10 bases sitting between them. The CDR3 sequence is 13 residues long. This CDR3 reads CASSVGMHYGYTF. DNA of the CDR3: TGTGCCAGCAGCGTCGGGATGCACTATGGCTACACCTTC.